This is a list of T cell receptor beta chains from one sample in a study of shared clonotypes between healthy human individuals. Produced via immunoSEQ multiplex PCR; TCRdb's table is partial and in-frame only. The data hold approximately 2.3 million clones, with 85% to 95% observed a single time. The sequencing sample was made of naive CD4+ T cells from PBMCs. Source of these receptors: a man in his late teens or twenties in good health. Some clones in this sample may be carry-over from other donors' samples. Both conserved end residues are part of each CDR3. Fields, in order: D gene, J gene, V gene, clone size, CDR3 DNA, CDR3 protein. D genes are given only for firm matches. The size entry is marked missing in some rows and otherwise reads once, few, many or a size class.

- TRBJ2-1 TRBV9 - TGTGCCAGCGGTGGCGGGACTTACAATGAGCAGTTCTTC CASGGGTYNEQFF
- TRBJ2-5 TRBV16 - TGTGCCAGCAGCCAATTGAGGTCCCAGGGTCGCCACCAAGAGACCCAGTACTTC CASSQLRSQGRHQETQYF
- TRBJ1-2 TRBV6-1 - TGTGCCAGCAGTGAACTCGGGACTTATGGCTACACCTTC CASSELGTYGYTF
- TRBJ1-3 TRBV12-2 once TGTGCAAGTCGCTTAGTCGGGGGAATTCTCTCTGGAAACACCATATATTTT CASRLVGGILSGNTIYF
- TRBJ2-1 TRBV6-1 - TGTGCCAGCAGCTCCGTACTCTTCAATGAGCAGTTCTTC CASSSVLFNEQFF
- TRBJ2-5 TRBV5-1 once TGCGCCAGCAGCTTGAGTTACGGCTTACAAGAGACCCAGTACTTC CASSLSYGLQETQYF
TRBD2 TRBJ2-1 TRBV11-2 - TGTGCCAGCAGCTTAGACGGACTAGCAGGCGAGCAGTTCTTC CASSLDGLAGEQFF
- TRBJ2-2 TRBV7-3 - TGTGCCAGCAGCTTTGGAACAGGCCCGAACACCGGGGAGCTGTTTTTT CASSFGTGPNTGELFF
- TRBJ2-5 TRBV27 - TGTGCCAGCAGTTTCCGGGGCCAAGAGACCCAGTACTTC CASSFRGQETQYF
TRBD2 TRBJ2-7 TRBV27 - TGTGCCAGCAGTTTATCTGGGGGGACTAGCGGGGGTAGCTCCTACGAGCAGTACTTC CASSLSGGTSGGSSYEQYF
- TRBJ2-2 TRBV10-1 - TGCGCCAAAAAGAGTGGGTGTAGGGGCGGAGAGCTGTTTTTT CAKKSGCRGGELFF
TRBD1 TRBJ1-2 TRBV19 - TGTGCCAGTAGTTTGACCGGGACAGGGAACTATGGCTACACCTTC CASSLTGTGNYGYTF
TRBD1 TRBJ2-1 TRBV6-1 - TGTGCCAGCAGTGGACCCGGGACAGGGGCCTACAATGAGCAGTTCTTC CASSGPGTGAYNEQFF
- TRBJ2-1 TRBV7-2 - TGTGCCAGCAGCTCTAGCTCCTACAATGAGCAGTTCTTC CASSSSSYNEQFF
- TRBJ1-2 TRBV19 once TGTGCCAGTAGTATGGGGCTCTCTGGCTACACCTTC CASSMGLSGYTF
- TRBJ2-3 TRBV30 - TGTGCCTGGAGTGTACTAGCCGGCACAGATACGCAGTATTTT CAWSVLAGTDTQYF
- TRBJ2-7 TRBV6-4 - TGTGCCAGCAGTGACCCTACTCTATCATTAACCTACGAGCAGTACTTC CASSDPTLSLTYEQYF
TRBD2 TRBJ2-1 TRBV6-5 - TGTGCCAGCAGTCTAGCGGGGGTCTCCTACAATGAGCAGTTCTTC CASSLAGVSYNEQFF
- TRBJ1-1 TRBV19 - TGTGCCAGTAGCTTCCAGGGTTGGACTGAAGCTTTCTTT CASSFQGWTEAFF
- TRBJ2-7 TRBV28 - TGTGCCAGCAGACGGACCTACGAGCAGTACTTC CASRRTYEQYF
TRBD1 TRBJ2-5 TRBV15 once TGTGCCACCAGCAGCCATGGACAGGGTGGCTTGAGGACCCAGTACTTC CATSSHGQGGLRTQYF
- TRBJ1-4 TRBV10-3 few TGTGCCATCAGTGACAGCCCTCAGGAAAAACTGTTTTTT CAISDSPQEKLFF
- TRBJ2-7 TRBV28 - TGTGCCAGCAGTCCCTACAGGACAGTCTTTCCCTACGAGCAGTACTTC CASSPYRTVFPYEQYF
TRBD2 TRBJ2-1 TRBV10-1 - TGCGCCAGCAGTGAAAATCTAGCGGGAGGTACAGAGTTCTTC CASSENLAGGTEFF
- TRBJ1-5 TRBV7-2 - TGTGCCAGCAGCCCGGACAGCAATCAGCCCCAGCATTTT CASSPDSNQPQHF
- TRBJ2-5 TRBV2 once TGTGCCAGCAGCTCAAGGTCCGAGGGAGAGACCCAGTACTTC CASSSRSEGETQYF
- TRBJ1-2 TRBV15 - TGTGCCACCAGCAGAGGGTATAGGGTAACTCGATTTAACTATGGCTACACCTTC CATSRGYRVTRFNYGYTF
TRBD2 TRBJ2-1 TRBV11-2 - TGTGCCAGCAGTCGCGGTAGCGGGAGTTCGAATGAGCAGTTCTTC CASSRGSGSSNEQFF
- TRBJ1-3 TRBV11-2 - TGTGCCAGCAGCTTAGATCGGCCCTTCTCTGGAAACACCATATATTTT CASSLDRPFSGNTIYF
TRBD2 TRBJ2-3 TRBV7-8 - TGTGCCAGCAGCCCGGGACTAGCGGGAGTGACAGATACGCAGTATTTT CASSPGLAGVTDTQYF
- TRBJ2-3 TRBV29-1 - TGCAGCGTTGTATACAGGGCCCATTTATCTAATACAGATACGCAGTATTTT CSVVYRAHLSNTDTQYF
- TRBJ2-3 TRBV29-1 - TGCAGCGTTGGGTCCGTGGCCACAGATACGCAGTATTTT CSVGSVATDTQYF
- TRBJ2-7 TRBV2 few TGTGCCAGCAGTTTCCACTACGAGCAGTACTTC CASSFHYEQYF
- TRBJ1-6 TRBV6-5 - TGTGCCAGCAGCCGACAGGATTCACCCCTCCACTTT CASSRQDSPLHF
TRBD2 TRBJ2-1 TRBV30 - TGTGCCTGGAGTGTAAAAGCGGGAGACAATGAGCAGTTCTTC CAWSVKAGDNEQFF
TRBD2 TRBJ2-1 TRBV7-2 - TGTGCCAGCAGCCTGGGGACTAGCGGGTCGCCGCAGTTCTTC CASSLGTSGSPQFF
- TRBJ2-3 TRBV9 - TGTGCCAGCAGCGGGTTGGCTAGCACAGATACGCAGTATTTT CASSGLASTDTQYF
- TRBJ2-2 TRBV5-4 - TGTGCCAGCAGCTTGGCTCCTAAGAACACCGGGGAGCTGTTTTTT CASSLAPKNTGELFF
- TRBJ2-7 TRBV11-1 - TGTGCCAGCAGCTTAGGTCCGCCGTTTTCGGGCTACGAGCAGTACTTC CASSLGPPFSGYEQYF
- TRBJ2-3 TRBV4-3 - TGCGCCAGCAGCCATCCCGGAACCCCTGGCTCTTTCACAGATACGCAGTATTTT CASSHPGTPGSFTDTQYF
- TRBJ2-1 TRBV30 - TGTGCCTGGTCCTACAGGGATGGCGATGAGCAGTTCTTC CAWSYRDGDEQFF
- TRBJ2-7 TRBV28 once TGTGCCAGCAGTCCCGGGGGGACACCATACGAGCAGTACTTC CASSPGGTPYEQYF
- TRBJ2-5 TRBV29-1 - TGCAGCGTCGTAAACACAGGAGGCGGAGAATTTCAAGAGACCCAGTACTTC CSVVNTGGGEFQETQYF
TRBD2 TRBJ2-1 TRBV7-2 - TGTGCCAGCAGCTCAGGACTAGCGGGCTACAATGAGCAGTTCTTC CASSSGLAGYNEQFF
TRBD2 TRBJ2-1 TRBV10-3 - TGTGCCATCTCCCAAAGCGGGAGCTCCTACAATGAGCAGTTCTTC CAISQSGSSYNEQFF
- TRBJ2-5 TRBV6-5 - TGTGCCAGCAGCTCGGAGACCCAGTACTTC CASSSETQYF
- TRBJ2-1 TRBV4-3 - TGCGCCAGCAGCCAAGATTTCAAGGCCCAACTCCTCTACAATGAGCAGTTCTTC CASSQDFKAQLLYNEQFF
- TRBJ1-5 TRBV11-2 few TGTGCCAGCAGCTTAGGACCAGACCATCAGCCCCAGCATTTT CASSLGPDHQPQHF
TRBD2 TRBJ2-1 TRBV10-1 - TGCGCCAGCAGTGACCTAGCGGGATGGTACAATGAGCAGTTCTTC CASSDLAGWYNEQFF